This T cell receptor beta chain was recorded in a study of cytomegalovirus exposure and HLA in healthy donors (dated by TCRdb to about 2017). Describing the broader study: According to an earlier analysis of around 600 of the donors, 200 million or so T cells yielded 90 million to 140 million unique TCR beta sequences and about 280 Gb of sequence data. To predict cytomegalovirus infection status, the study brought together high-throughput TCR immunosequencing, statistical association of individual TCRs with disease status, and machine learning. Of the 300 to 500 genotyped donors, 65% to 90% were placed in the genetic ancestry cluster associated with self-reported Caucasian donors. Alongside the repertoire data, information on donor age, sex, ethnicity and CMV serostatus was compiled. The T cell repertoires of several hundred subjects were profiled by immunosequencing and related to cytomegalovirus serostatus. A later analysis re-examined previously published TCR beta repertoires from about 700 donors and added high-resolution HLA genotyping to investigate patterns of TCR occurrence. Because of strong linkage in the cohort, a handful of DR-DQ haplotypes were treated as single units for association and clustering. In the later analysis, no new phenotypic data were used to find candidate immune exposures; instead, reliance was placed on TCR beta sequences and their occurrence across donors. On average, around 240,000 unique TCR beta nucleotide sequences were sequenced per donor among fewer than 500 genotyped donors of the cohort, with 15% to 20% of those sequences being non-productive. In an earlier analysis of a few hundred of the donors, high-throughput TCR beta sequencing was used to judge whether each TCR beta V gene segment behaved as functional or pseudogenic. An early release covering just under 650 HLA-typed donors comprised 250 to 350 gigabases of sequencing data and 65 million to 100 million unique TCR sequences. The study was designed to test whether signatures of past pathogen exposure could be identified by cataloging public T cell receptors. In a later genetic analysis, genome-wide SNP genotypes for about 65% of the roughly 700 donors were used, and that subset was treated as a discovery cohort. HLA typing covered class I and class II loci at four-digit resolution. The number of donors typed differed by locus, with about 620-630 for A, B, C, DRB1 and DQB1, 522 for DQA1, 600 to 610 for DPA1, and under 490 for DPB1. All discovery cohort repertoires had been generated on a single sequencing platform. Along with the approximately 620-subject first cohort, a separate validation cohort of over a hundred different subjects was used. Results and caveats for the whole study, not just this receptor: An association between a missense DCLRE1C variant and V-gene and J-gene trimming of TCR beta chains was found in a later genetic analysis and replicated in an independent cohort. A total of 150 to 200 TCR beta chains were listed by the study as associated with cytomegalovirus. The only immune exposure information available for the cohort was CMV serostatus. A cluster of highly shared sequence variants was judged likely to be a technical artifact of the sequencing pipeline. The 87-base-pair reads could not distinguish some IMGT-functional V segments, including TRBV6-2 and TRBV6-3, so those segments were excluded. Presence/absence analyses assumed roughly uniform sequencing depth across donors, an assumption that may not hold. According to a later analysis, most CMV-associated TCR beta chains appeared to be HLA-restricted, and the HLA associations seemed to be driven largely by CMV exposure. HLA typing was unavailable for some donors at each locus, so association tests used only the typed subset. A later analysis found that TCR association rates varied across HLA loci, with DRB1 alleles showing the most associated TCRs and HLA-C alleles the fewest. When HLA alleles, especially DR and DQ, strongly co-occurred, TCR associations were difficult to assign to individual alleles. At a false discovery rate of 0.05, a later analysis linked 15,000 to 20,000 TCR beta sequences to specific HLA alleles. In vitro tests confirmed that a few of the cytomegalovirus-associated TCR beta chains recognize cytomegalovirus antigens. Only TCR beta chains were sequenced in this cohort, and the absence of alpha or paired-chain data limited detectable features. Linkage disequilibrium might explain the correlated functional status among segregating V segments, but an unknown experimental factor could not be excluded. In a later analysis, HLA-associated TCR beta chains were found to be more clonally expanded and to have lower generation probabilities than equally common non-associated chains. A later genetic analysis reported fewer N-insertions in productive TCRs among donors in an Asian-associated ancestry cluster than the approximately 670-donor mean. The authors suggested that the approach could potentially be generalized to other disease states and immunological phenotypes. A further reported finding was that TCR beta sequences accurately predicted the HLA-A and HLA-B alleles for most subjects in the first cohort. A later analysis reported that several top co-occurrence clusters appeared linked to parvovirus B19, influenza, CMV and Epstein-Barr virus. The classifier was reported to diagnose cytomegalovirus status with high specificity and sensitivity in both the original and validation cohorts. The earlier analysis of a few hundred of the donors excluded around 17 rarely observed V segments, including chromosome 9 orphons, because counts were too low. Most TCR sequences were observed very rarely across donors, whereas some public TCRs were present in many individuals. In an earlier analysis of some 550 of the donors, most TCR beta V segments were observed in productive rearrangements about 87% or about 30% of the time, broadly matching IMGT annotations.

Libraries were built with the immunoSEQ multiplex PCR assay. A mixture of 60 forward primers for TCR Vbeta segments and 13 reverse primers for TCR Jbeta segments was used in the multiplex PCR. A multiplex PCR assay on genomic DNA amplified the CDR3 region of rearranged TCR beta genes. Amplified TCR beta libraries were sequenced as 87-base-pair reads on the Illumina HiSeq System. Per the original workflow: A later analysis counted approximately 76 million unique TCR beta chains across the 650 to 700 repertoires, and roughly 9.9 million of these chains were shared by at least two donors. A nearest-neighbor algorithm error-corrected the raw reads and collapsed the reads into unique sequences, merging closely related sequences to remove PCR and sequencing errors. To assign V, D and J gene segments, CDR3 sequences were aligned to IMGT reference sequences. For a sequence to be retained, at least a six-nucleotide match to both a V gene segment and a J gene segment was required. A rearrangement counted as productive if the CDR3 had no stop codons and remained in frame with V and J, and every other rearrangement counted as non-productive. CDR3 was defined by IMGT convention, running from the second conserved V-encoded cysteine to the conserved J-encoded phenylalanine. Sequences without an unambiguous match to a single V gene segment were excluded from the earlier analysis of over 500 of the donors. In an earlier analysis of around 590 of the donors, a V segment was called functional when productive rearrangements were above 56.7%, and segregating when the standard deviation between donors exceeded 5%. A statistical classification framework was built to diagnose cytomegalovirus status from the catalog of TCR beta chain sequences. V and J gene assignment, in a later analysis, came from comparing TCR nucleotide sequences with IMGT/GENE-DB human TR gene sequences. Using the TCRdist pipeline, a later analysis assigned CDR3 sequences along with most-parsimonious VDJ recombination scenarios. A later analysis defined each TCR beta chain by its CDR3 amino acid sequence plus V-gene family, and excluded reads lacking a unique V-gene family. A later analysis removed over 500 highly shared, low-generation-probability nucleotide sequences to deal with suspected cross-contamination and a sequencing artifact. For each public chain, a later analysis derived a clonal expansion index from normalized ranks of inferred template counts within each repertoire. A later analysis computed generation probabilities with a VDJ recombination model fitted to out-of-frame rearrangements, and checked the results against IGoR. In a later analysis, TCR-TCR, TCR-HLA and TCR-CMV co-occurrence was scored with hypergeometric tests, and a repertoire-size bias correction was applied to TCR pairs. In a later analysis, false discovery rates were estimated by permuting HLA or CMV assignments 20 times. A later analysis grouped co-occurring TCRs with DBSCAN, adding TCRdist sequence similarity when clustering within HLA-allele-positive subsets. For co-occurrence clustering, repertoires with fewer than 30,000 or more than 120,000 public chains were excluded, along with roughly 5 repertoires with anomalous nucleotide sharing. What TCRdb holds here is the immuneACCESS table cut down to in-frame rearrangements. Part of the clones is not present; checked against another copy, under half of the missing clones reflect an unresolved V gene, and the others are unexplained. The DNA was the basis for D and trimming; V, J and clone size are from that table. The table for this sample lists roughly 51,000 clones. Roughly 9.6% of the sample belongs to the ten largest clones.

The cohort comprised 666 healthy bone marrow donors. At the time of sampling, all cohort members were nominally healthy, though unrecorded immune exposures were likely present. The donor was CMV seropositive and belonged to the group of some 290 seropositive cohort members. Each donor provided a peripheral blood sample, and peripheral blood mononuclear cells were used for TCR beta sequencing. The Qiagen DNeasy Blood Extraction Kit was used to extract genomic DNA from the blood cell samples. As regards this clone: Its binding antigen is unknown.

V and J are trimmed by 4 bases and 4 bases, and the gene matches miss 9 bases of the junction. CDR1 and CDR2 were assigned from the germline V gene (reference sequence) as SGHNT and YYREEE. The CDR3 runs 15 amino acids, cysteine and phenylalanine included. The kept DNA is CDR3 alone, 45 bases in frame from the first base. Specimen: PBMCs. This TCR derives from a woman aged 50 to 60 in good health and CMV-seropositive. This chain is built from TRBV5-4 and TRBJ1-1, with 8 bases aligning to TRBD1. The sequenced DNA is TGTGCCAGCAGCGATGGACAGGGATTGGTCACTGAAGCTTTCTTT. Its protein is CASSDGQGLVTEAFF.